The present T cell receptor beta chain was sequenced within a study of shared clonotypes between healthy human individuals. Study results and limitations: Naive CD4 clonotype sharing across a handful of donors was 4.5% to 6%.

It was CD45RO-negative cells, positively selected for CCR7, that made up naive CD8 cells, with terminally differentiated effector memory CD45RA+ cells excluded. Using immunoSEQ multiplex PCR, the repertoire was profiled, and TCRdb retains in-frame clones only, with some absent. The sample consists of roughly 550,000 clones, roughly 96% of them appearing once. Per germline, CDR1 MNHEY and CDR2 SMNVEV (reference sequence). V trimming: 6 bases; J trimming: 5 bases; junction bases outside the gene matches: 12. CDR3 length equals 15 residues. Concerning this clone itself: The antigen remains undetermined.

The origin of this receptor is a woman in her 30s in good health. Sample: naive CD8+ T cells sorted from blood. V gene TRBV27 combines with J gene TRBJ2-7; 8 bases are a match to TRBD2. CDR3 sequence: CASRSAGARLNEQYF. Here the CDR3 DNA reads TGTGCCAGCAGGTCAGCGGGAGCTCGTCTTAACGAGCAGTACTTC.